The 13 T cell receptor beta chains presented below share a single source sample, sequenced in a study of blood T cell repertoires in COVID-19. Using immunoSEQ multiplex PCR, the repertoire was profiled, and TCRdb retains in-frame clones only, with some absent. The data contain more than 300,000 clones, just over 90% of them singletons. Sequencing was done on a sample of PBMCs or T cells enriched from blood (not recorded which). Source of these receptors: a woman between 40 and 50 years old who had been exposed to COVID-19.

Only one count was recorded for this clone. CDR3 loop: CASSQVTGRDTQYF. CDR3 bases: TGTGCCAGCAGCCAAGTTACAGGACGAGATACGCAGTATTTT. J is TRBJ2-3 and V is TRBV3-1 (or the pseudogene TRBV3-2); D possibly corresponds to TRBD1 (5 bases). V dropped 1 base and J dropped 5 bases, with 10 bases sitting between them. Germline-derived CDR1 and CDR2 are LGHDT and YNNKEL (reference sequence). The CDR3 runs to 14 residues.

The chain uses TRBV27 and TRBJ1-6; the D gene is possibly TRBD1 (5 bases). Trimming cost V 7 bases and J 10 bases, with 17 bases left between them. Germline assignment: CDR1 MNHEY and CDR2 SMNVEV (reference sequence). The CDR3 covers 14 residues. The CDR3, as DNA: TGTGCCAGCATGGTTCCCACCGGGGGATCACCCCTCCACTTT. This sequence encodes CASMVPTGGSPLHF.

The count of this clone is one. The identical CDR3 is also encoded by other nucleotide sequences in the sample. CDR3 in amino acids: CASSYPGATEAFF. The CDR3 DNA reads TGTGCCAGCAGTTATCCAGGGGCCACTGAAGCTTTCTTT. V gene TRBV6-5 combines with J gene TRBJ1-1, with D perhaps matching TRBD1 (6 bases). V was clipped by 3 bases and J by 4 bases, with 9 bases between them. CDR1 is MNHEY and CDR2 is SVGAGI in the germline V gene. This CDR3 is 13 amino acids long.

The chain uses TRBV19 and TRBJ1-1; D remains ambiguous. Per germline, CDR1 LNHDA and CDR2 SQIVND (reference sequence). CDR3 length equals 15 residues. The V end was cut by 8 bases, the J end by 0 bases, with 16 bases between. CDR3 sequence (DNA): TGTGCCAGTCGAGCCGCAAGTATACTGAACACTGAAGCTTTCTTT. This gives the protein CASRAASILNTEAFF.

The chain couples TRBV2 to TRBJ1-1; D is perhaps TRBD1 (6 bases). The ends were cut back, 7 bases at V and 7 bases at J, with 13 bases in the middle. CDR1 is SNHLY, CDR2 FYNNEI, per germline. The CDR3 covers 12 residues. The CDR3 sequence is CASTKGHVEAFF. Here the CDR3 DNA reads TGTGCCAGCACTAAGGGACACGTTGAAGCTTTCTTT.

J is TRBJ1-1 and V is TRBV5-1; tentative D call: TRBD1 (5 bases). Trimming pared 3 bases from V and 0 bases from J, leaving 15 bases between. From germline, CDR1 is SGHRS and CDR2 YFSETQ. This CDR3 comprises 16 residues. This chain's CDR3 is CASSSRAGGMNTEAFF. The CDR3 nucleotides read TGCGCCAGCAGCTCCCGCGCGGGGGGGATGAACACTGAAGCTTTCTTT.

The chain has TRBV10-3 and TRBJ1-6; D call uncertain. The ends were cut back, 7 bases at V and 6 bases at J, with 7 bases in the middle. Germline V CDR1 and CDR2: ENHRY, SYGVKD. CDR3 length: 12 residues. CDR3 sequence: CAIKEGNSPLHF. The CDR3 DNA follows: TGTGCCATCAAAGAGGGTAATTCACCCCTCCACTTT.

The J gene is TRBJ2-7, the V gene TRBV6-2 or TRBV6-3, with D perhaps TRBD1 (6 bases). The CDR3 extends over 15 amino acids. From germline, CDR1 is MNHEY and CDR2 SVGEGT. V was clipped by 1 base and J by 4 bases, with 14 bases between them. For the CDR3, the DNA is TGTGCCAGCAGTTACTTTCCTGGGGACATTTACGAGCAGTACTTC. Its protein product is CASSYFPGDIYEQYF.

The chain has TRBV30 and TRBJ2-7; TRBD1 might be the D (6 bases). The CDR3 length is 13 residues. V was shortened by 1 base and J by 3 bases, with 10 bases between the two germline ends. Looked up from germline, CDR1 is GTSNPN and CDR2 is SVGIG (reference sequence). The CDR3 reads CAWSAQGIYEQYF. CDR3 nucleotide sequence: TGTGCCTGGAGTGCACAGGGAATCTACGAGCAGTACTTC.

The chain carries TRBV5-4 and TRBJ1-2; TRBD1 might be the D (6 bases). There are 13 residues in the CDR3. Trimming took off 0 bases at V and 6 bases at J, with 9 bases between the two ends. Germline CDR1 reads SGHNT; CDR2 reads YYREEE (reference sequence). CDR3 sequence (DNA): TGTGCCAGCAGCTTGGACAGGGTGAATGGCTACACCTTC. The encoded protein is CASSLDRVNGYTF.

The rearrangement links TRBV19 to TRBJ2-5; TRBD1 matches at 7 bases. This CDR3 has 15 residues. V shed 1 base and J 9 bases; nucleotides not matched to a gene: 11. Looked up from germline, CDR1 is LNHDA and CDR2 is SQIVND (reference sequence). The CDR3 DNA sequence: TGTGCCAGTAGTATAGGCGGACAGGCCACGAAGGCCCAGTACTTC. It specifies CASSIGGQATKAQYF.

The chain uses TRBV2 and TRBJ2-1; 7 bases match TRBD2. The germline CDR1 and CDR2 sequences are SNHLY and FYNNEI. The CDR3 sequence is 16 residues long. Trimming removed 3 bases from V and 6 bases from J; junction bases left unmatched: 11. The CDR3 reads CASSDHPSGIGNEQFF. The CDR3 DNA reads TGTGCCAGCAGTGACCACCCTAGCGGCATTGGCAATGAGCAGTTCTTC.

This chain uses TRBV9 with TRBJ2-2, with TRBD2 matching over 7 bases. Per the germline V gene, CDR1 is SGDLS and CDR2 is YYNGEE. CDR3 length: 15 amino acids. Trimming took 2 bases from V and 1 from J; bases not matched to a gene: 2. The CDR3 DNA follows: TGTGCCAGCAGCGTCGGGGGGTTGAACACCGGGGAGCTGTTTTTT. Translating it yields CASSVGGLNTGELFF.